Below, one T cell receptor beta chain is given with its context. What it binds is not known. These data belong to a study of T cell repertoires in cytomegalovirus infection. The overall study: Public TCR beta signatures indicated both CMV infection and matching HLA type. The study's findings and limits: Cumulative public TCR beta family frequency identified CMV carriers with the relevant HLA. CMV-specific TCR beta clonotypes restricted by HLA-C dominated the ex vivo response.

Germline V CDR1 and CDR2: SGHDN, FVKESK. This CDR3 contains 15 residues. The V gene lost 4 bases and the J gene lost 0 bases, with 10 bases spanning the gap. TCRdb recomputed calls from the reads with MiXCR, one row per CDR3 protein. The sample contains about 490,000 distinct CDR3 sequences, 11% of which appear only once. Material for sequencing was PBMCs. The sequence was obtained from a human donor in good health (CMV status not recorded). Some clones in this sample may be carry-over from other donors' samples. This chain connects TRBV14 to TRBJ2-1, with D possibly matching TRBD2 (6 bases). CDR3 region: CASSPFGSSYNEQFF. CDR3 bases: TGTGCCAGCAGCCCTTTCGGGAGCTCCTACAATGAGCAGTTCTTC.